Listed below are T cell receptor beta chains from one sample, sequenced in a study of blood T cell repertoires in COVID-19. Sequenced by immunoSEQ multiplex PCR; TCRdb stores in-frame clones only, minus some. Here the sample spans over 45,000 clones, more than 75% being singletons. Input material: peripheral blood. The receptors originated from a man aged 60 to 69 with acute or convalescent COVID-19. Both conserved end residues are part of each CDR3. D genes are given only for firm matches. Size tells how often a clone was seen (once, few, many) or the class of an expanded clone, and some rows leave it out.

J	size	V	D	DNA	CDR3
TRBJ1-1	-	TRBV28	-	TGTGCCAGCAGTTTTTGGGGGGGAACTGAAGCTTTCTTT	CASSFWGGTEAFF
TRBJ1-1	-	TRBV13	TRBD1	TGTGCCAGCACCCGGACAGGGTCGACTGAAGCTTTCTTT	CASTRTGSTEAFF
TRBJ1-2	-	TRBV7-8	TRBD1	TGTGCCAGCAGCTCGAACTCTGACAGGGGGGTCACCTTC	CASSSNSDRGVTF
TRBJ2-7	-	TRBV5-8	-	TGTGCCAGCAGGGCGGTTAGGCGGGTGGACTACGAGCAGTACTTC	CASRAVRRVDYEQYF
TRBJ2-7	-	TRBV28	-	TGTGCTTTAGGAGGGGCTAGCTCCTACGAGCAGTACTTC	CALGGASSYEQYF
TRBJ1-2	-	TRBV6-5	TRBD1	TGTGCCAGCAGTTACTCGAGGGACAGGGGGCTTGGCTACACCTTC	CASSYSRDRGLGYTF
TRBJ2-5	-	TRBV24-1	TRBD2	TGTGCCACCAGTGATCAAACCGGGACTAGCGGGGGCGGGGAGACCCAGTACTTC	CATSDQTGTSGGGETQYF
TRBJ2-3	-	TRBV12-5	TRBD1	TGTGCTAGTGGCTCGGGACAGGGGGACACAGATACGCAGTATTTT	CASGSGQGDTDTQYF
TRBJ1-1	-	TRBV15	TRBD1	TGTGCCACACGACAGGGGGCCTTACGGAACACTGAAGCTTTCTTT	CATRQGALRNTEAFF
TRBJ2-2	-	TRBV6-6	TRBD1	TGTGCCAGCAGTGTAACAGGGGGTCCGAACACCGGGGAGCTGTTTTTT	CASSVTGGPNTGELFF
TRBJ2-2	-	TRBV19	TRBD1	TGTGCCAGTAGTATCTTGCAGGGGGTCACCGGGGAGCTGTTTTTT	CASSILQGVTGELFF
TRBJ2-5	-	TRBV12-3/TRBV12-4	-	TGTGCCAGCAGTTATAGACAGGTTGAGACCCAGTACTTC	CASSYRQVETQYF
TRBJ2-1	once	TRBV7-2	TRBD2	TGTGCCAGCAGCTTAGTAGCGGGCAATGAGCAGTTCTTC	CASSLVAGNEQFF
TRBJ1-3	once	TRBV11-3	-	TGTGCCAGCAGCTTCGGGGGGCAAGGAAACACCATATATTTT	CASSFGGQGNTIYF
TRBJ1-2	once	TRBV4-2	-	TGTGCCAGCAGTCAGGGAGGGACGGGGTCGGACTATGGCTACACCTTC	CASSQGGTGSDYGYTF
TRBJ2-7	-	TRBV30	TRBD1	TGTGCCTGGAGGGGACAGGGAATCTCCTACGAGCAGTACTTC	CAWRGQGISYEQYF
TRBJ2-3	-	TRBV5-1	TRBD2	TGCGCCAGCAGCCCCCTTAGCGGGGGGGGGTCAGATACGCAGTATTTT	CASSPLSGGGSDTQYF
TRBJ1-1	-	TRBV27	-	TGTGCCAGCAGTTTCCGGGGGAACACTGAAGCTTTCTTT	CASSFRGNTEAFF
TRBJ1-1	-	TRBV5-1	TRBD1	TGCGCCAGCAGCCAGATGACAGGGGGCGCGGGGTCCACTGAAGCTTTCTTT	CASSQMTGGAGSTEAFF
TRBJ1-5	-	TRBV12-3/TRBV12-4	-	TGTGCCAGCGGTACTAAAGCTGTTGGCCCCCAGCATTTT	CASGTKAVGPQHF
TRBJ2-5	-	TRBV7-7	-	TGTGCTAGCAGCTTAGAGTGGGGGGGCAGGGAGACCCAGTACTTC	CASSLEWGGRETQYF
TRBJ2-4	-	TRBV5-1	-	TGCGCCAGCAGCTTGGCCGTCGGTATTCAGTACTTC	CASSLAVGIQYF
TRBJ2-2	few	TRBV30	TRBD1	TGTGCCTGGGGACAGGGATTCGGGGAGCTGTTTTTT	CAWGQGFGELFF
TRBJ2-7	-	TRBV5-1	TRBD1	TGCGCCAGCAGCTTGGAGGGACAGGGTAGCGACGAGCAGTACTTC	CASSLEGQGSDEQYF
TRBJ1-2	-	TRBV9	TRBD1	TGTGCCAGCAGTCCCGGGACAGACTATGGCTACACCTTC	CASSPGTDYGYTF
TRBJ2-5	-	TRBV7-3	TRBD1	TGTGCCAGCAGCTCTACAGGGGGTCAAGAGACCCAGTACTTC	CASSSTGGQETQYF
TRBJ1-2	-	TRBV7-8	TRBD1	TGTGCCAGCAGCTTAGAGGGGGCAAGGGGCTACACCTTC	CASSLEGARGYTF
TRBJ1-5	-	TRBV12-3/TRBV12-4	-	TGTGCCAGCCGTACAGGGTCTAATCAGCCCCAGCATTTT	CASRTGSNQPQHF
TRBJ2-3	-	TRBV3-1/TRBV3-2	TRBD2	TGTGCCAGCAGCCGGAGCGGGGGGGCCGGGGATACGCAGTATTTT	CASSRSGGAGDTQYF